This TCR beta chain comes out of a study of technical replicates of blood from a few donors. The assay was immunoSEQ multiplex PCR, and TCRdb's table has in-frame clones only and misses some. The sample consists of 80,000 to 95,000 clones, approximately 95% of them appearing once. This clone was found once. CDR1 and CDR2 (germline): LGHNA, YSLEER. The germline V and J ends were trimmed by 0 bases and 4 bases, with 16 bases remaining between them. The CDR3 sequence is 16 residues long. Sequencing input: T cells isolated from PBMCs. The V call is TRBV4-3, the J call TRBJ2-7, with D possibly TRBD2 on 6 matching bases. The TCR sequence derives from a human donor in good health. The CDR3 reads CASSQDTGEYTYEQYF. Written as DNA, the CDR3 is TGCGCCAGCAGCCAAGATACGGGGGAGTATACGTACGAGCAGTACTTC.